Included here is one TCR beta chain sequence, with context. Enrolled through a virtual design, the participants were between 18 and 89 years of age and came from about two dozen US areas. Some clones are missing from TCRdb's copy, which holds only in-frame ones; the method was immunoSEQ multiplex PCR. The sample holds about 310,000 clones, around nine tenths seen once. CDR1 KGHDR and CDR2 SFDVKD come from the germline V gene. After removal of 2 bases from V and 4 bases from J, the junction contained 4 bases not matched to a gene. The CDR3 is made up of 15 amino acids. The source of the sample is a study of blood T cell repertoires in COVID-19. Study-wide context: COVID-19 samples collected from the United States, Italy and Spain covered acute and convalescent phases. PBMCs, B-cell-depleted T cells, or T cells provided the cDNA or gDNA that made up the material.

The clonotype comes from a woman aged 40 to 50 who had recovered from COVID-19. Sequencing used PBMCs or T cells enriched from blood (not recorded which). The chain carries TRBV24-1 and TRBJ2-7; 10 nucleotides line up with TRBD1. In nucleotides, the CDR3 is TGTGCCACCAGTGATTCGGGGACAGGGGTGTACGAGCAGTACTTC. As protein: CATSDSGTGVYEQYF.